One sample yielded the 32 T cell receptor beta chains listed below, sequenced in a study of human T cells and chemical hapten exposure. Described time point: pre-sensitization, week 0. Documented treatment: therapeutic diphenylcyclopropenone sensitization with weekly scalp DPC. TCRdb re-analysed the RACE reads in MiXCR, keeping a single row per CDR3 protein. The sample includes about 250,000 distinct CDR3 sequences, about 7.7% of them seen just once. The starting material was whole blood, obtained in connection with sensitization to the hapten diphenylcyclopropenone (DPC). All receptors derive from a man between 18 and 35 years old with alopecia areata. Some clones in this sample may be carry-over from other donors' samples.

In this sample, this clonotype turned up many times. The CDR3 carries no conserved terminal phenylalanine or tryptophan, so it likely arises from a read error. The limits of the CDR3 on the DNA are not certain, so only TCRdb's listed CDR3 is given. The chain employs TRBV7-9 and TRBJ1-1; the D call TRBD1 from the table was never checked on the DNA. The CDR3 spans 11 residues, counting both ends. The V gene's germline CDR1 is SEHNR and CDR2 FQNEAQ (reference sequence). CDR3 sequence: CASSLGQGTFA.

The rearrangement uses TRBV7-9 and TRBJ1-5; 8 bases match TRBD1. J gave up 3 bases and V 8 bases, and 6 bases lay outside the gene matches. The CDR3 sequence is 14 residues long. The germline gives CDR1 SEHNR, CDR2 FQNEAQ (reference sequence). The CDR3 here is CASGATGANQPQHF. The CDR3 DNA reads TGTGCCAGCGGGGCGACAGGGGCCAATCAGCCCCAGCATTTT.

This clonotype has more than one count but fewer than ten. This chain joins TRBV10-3 and TRBJ1-5; possible D gene TRBD1, 5 bases. The V gene's germline CDR1 is ENHRY and CDR2 SYGVKD. V lost 5 bases, J lost 3 bases, and 23 bases lay in between. The CDR3 is 18 residues long. CDR3: CAISPTVLRGWNNQPQHF. DNA of the CDR3: TGTGCCATCAGTCCGACCGTTCTGAGGGGCTGGAACAATCAGCCCCAGCATTTT.

The chain combines TRBV6-2 or TRBV6-3 with TRBJ2-1; D might be TRBD2 (6 bases). This CDR3 is built from 16 residues. Trimming stripped 6 bases from V and 8 bases from J, with 23 bases between. Germline V CDR1 and CDR2: MNHEY, SVGEGT. The CDR3, as DNA: TGTGCCAGCAGGACCTGGACTGGTGCGGGGTTGGATGAGCAGTTCTTC. Translation: CASRTWTGAGLDEQFF.

This chain joins TRBV28 and TRBJ1-2; unclear D gene. Germline lookup yields CDR1 MDHEN and CDR2 SYDVKM. V was clipped by 2 bases and J by 3 bases, with 10 bases between them. The CDR3 spans 14 residues. The CDR3 coding sequence is TGTGCCAGCAGTTTAACAGTCGAGGACTATGGCTACACCTTC. Encoded protein: CASSLTVEDYGYTF.

The rearrangement uses TRBV6-2 or TRBV6-3 and TRBJ1-2; TRBD1 is a possible D gene (5 bases). V shed 4 bases and J shed 0 bases, with 21 bases lying between them. CDR3 length: 18 amino acids. CDR1 is MNHEY, CDR2 SVGEGT, per germline. The CDR3 DNA follows: TGTGCCAGCAGTTCGGTCCGGGACTACCGGAGGGCTAACTATGGCTACACCTTC. This codes for CASSSVRDYRRANYGYTF.

The chain combines TRBV7-2 with TRBJ2-5; 7 positions match TRBD2. V was clipped by 3 bases and J by 5 bases; unmatched bases: 15. This CDR3 comprises 17 residues. Per germline, CDR1 SGHTA and CDR2 FQGNSA. CDR3 sequence (DNA): TGTGCCAGCAGCTTGTCGGGCGGGGGAAGGTTGTTGGAGACCCAGTACTTC. The encoded protein is CASSLSGGGRLLETQYF. The variable domain in full, with the rest retrieved from reference TRBV7-2 and TRBJ2-5, is GAGVSQSPSNKVTEKGKDVELRCDPISGHTALYWYRQSLGQGLEFLIYFQGNSAPDKSGLPSDRFSAERTGGSVSTLTIQRTQQEDSAVYLCASSLSGGGRLLETQYFGPGTRLLVL.

This clonotype has only a few counts. CDR3 DNA: TGCAGTGCTAGTGCCTACTTGGCGGGGGGAATAGTCGATGAGCAGTTCTTC. Protein: CSASAYLAGGIVDEQFF. The V call is TRBV20-1, the J call TRBJ2-1, with 8 bases matching TRBD2. The CDR3 spans 17 residues. Per germline, CDR1 DFQATT and CDR2 SNEGSKA (reference sequence). With V trimmed by 3 bases and J by 8 bases, 18 bases remained unmatched.

The V and J genes are TRBV11-2 and TRBJ2-1; 12 nucleotides match TRBD2. The CDR3 consists of 18 residues. J lost 5 bases, V lost 4 bases, and 12 bases had no gene match. CDR1 SGHAT and CDR2 FQNNGV come from the germline V gene. CDR3 protein: CASSSEFGTSGSHNEQFF. The CDR3 DNA follows: TGTGCCAGCAGCTCTGAGTTCGGGACTAGCGGGTCTCACAATGAGCAGTTCTTC.

This clonotype has only a few counts. The chain links TRBV15 to TRBJ2-5; D is ambiguous. V was shortened by 1 base and J by 5 bases, with 11 bases between the two germline ends. The CDR3 has 14 residues. Germline CDR1 reads LNHNV; CDR2 reads YYDKDF (reference sequence). CDR3 in amino acids: CATSRGSLGETQYF. Here the CDR3 DNA reads TGTGCCACCAGCAGAGGAAGCCTCGGGGAGACCCAGTACTTC. Full variable domain (outside the CDR3, taken from reference TRBV15 and TRBJ2-5): DAMVIQNPRYQVTQFGKPVTLSCSQTLNHNVMYWYQQKSSQAPKLLFHYYDKDFNNEADTPDNFQSRRPNTSFCFLDIRSPGLGDTAMYLCATSRGSLGETQYFGPGTRLLVL.

This clonotype was recorded many times. This sequence joins TRBV12-3 or TRBV12-4 and TRBJ1-5; no firm D call. V dropped 7 bases and J dropped 4 bases, with 8 bases sitting between them. The CDR3 spans 12 residues. In DNA, the CDR3 is TGTGCCAGCAACACCTTGAATCAGCCCCAGCATTTT. Protein sequence: CASNTLNQPQHF.

This clonotype was counted only a few times. This chain links TRBV6-2 or TRBV6-3 with TRBJ2-7, with D tentatively TRBD2 (5 bases). V was trimmed by 7 bases and J by 9 bases, leaving 19 bases between them. Germline assignment: CDR1 MNHEY and CDR2 SVGEGT. The CDR3 contains 13 residues. The CDR3: CASTPRSGYWQYF. Here the CDR3 DNA reads TGTGCCAGCACCCCAAGGAGCGGATACTGGCAGTACTTC.

The chain uses TRBV18 and TRBJ1-5; D unresolved. In germline, CDR1 is KGHSH, CDR2 LQKENI. Trimming took off 2 bases at V and 7 bases at J, with 9 bases between the two ends. The CDR3 runs 13 residues. The CDR3 spells CASSPTATQPQHF. As DNA, the CDR3 is TGTGCCAGCTCACCAACCGCCACCCAGCCCCAGCATTTT.

The chain joins TRBV6-5 to TRBJ2-7, with TRBD1 matching 9 bases. The CDR3 spans 16 residues. CDR1 and CDR2 (germline): MNHEY, SVGAGI. The trim removed 6 bases at V and 1 base at J, leaving 10 bases unmatched. CDR3 region: CASRETGTGLSYEQYF. The DNA for the CDR3 is TGTGCCAGCAGAGAAACCGGGACAGGGCTTTCCTACGAGCAGTACTTC.

The sample holds many counts of this clonotype. This sequence joins TRBV29-1 and TRBJ2-2; weak D call: TRBD1 (6 bases). Germline CDR1 SQVTM, CDR2 ANQGSEA. The CDR3 contains 14 residues. V dropped 4 bases and J dropped 2 bases, with 11 bases sitting between them. DNA of the CDR3: TGCAGCGTTGCCCGGGACACCAACACCGGGGAGCTGTTTTTT. It yields the protein CSVARDTNTGELFF.

In this sample, this clonotype turned up many times. The V call is TRBV11-2, the J call TRBJ2-5; TRBD1 or TRBD2 may be the D gene (5 bases each). V lost 3 bases to trimming and J lost 1 base, with 12 bases between them. The CDR3 loop spans 15 amino acids. Germline assignment: CDR1 SGHAT and CDR2 FQNNGV. CDR3 region: CASSFGADLQETQYF. CDR3 DNA: TGTGCCAGCAGCTTCGGGGCAGACCTCCAAGAGACCCAGTACTTC.

In this sample, this clonotype turned up a few times. This sequence joins TRBV24-1 and TRBJ1-5; possible D gene TRBD1, 6 bases. V was clipped by 4 bases and J by 4 bases, with 16 bases between them. The CDR3 has 16 amino acids. Germline values: CDR1 KGHDR, CDR2 SFDVKD. The CDR3 here is CATSDPRGGGNQPQHF. In DNA form, the CDR3 reads TGTGCCACCAGTGACCCGAGGGGGGGCGGAAATCAGCCCCAGCATTTT.

This clonotype was detected a few times. V is TRBV10-2 and J is TRBJ2-7; D ambiguous. Germline assignment: CDR1 WSHSY and CDR2 SAAADI. The CDR3 length is 15 residues. V lost 0 bases and J 4 bases, leaving 13 bases between the germline ends. The CDR3, as DNA: TGCGCCAGCAGTGAGTCCACTCCGGGCAGGTACGAGCAGTACTTC. Translated, it gives CASSESTPGRYEQYF.

In this sample, this clonotype turned up a few times. V and J are TRBV29-1 and TRBJ2-2, with 14 bases identical to TRBD2. J gave up 7 bases and V 3 bases, and 1 base lay outside the gene matches. Germline V gives CDR1 SQVTM, CDR2 ANQGSEA. The CDR3 is made up of 14 amino acids. As DNA, the CDR3 is TGCAGCGTTGACGGGACTAGCGGGAGCGGGGAGCTGTTTTTT. This codes for CSVDGTSGSGELFF.

This clonotype has a count of ten or more. The chain joins TRBV11-2 to TRBJ2-3, with D unclear. V was trimmed by 1 base and J by 6 bases, leaving 17 bases between them. The length of the CDR3 is 16 residues. Germline V CDR1 and CDR2: SGHAT, FQNNGV. The CDR3 loop reads CASSLVVGPAMDTQYF. CDR3 sequence (DNA): TGTGCCAGCAGCTTAGTTGTGGGCCCGGCCATGGATACGCAGTATTTT.

This clonotype has ten or more counts. The chain carries TRBV2 and TRBJ2-3; D is undetermined. Germline CDR1 is SNHLY and CDR2 is FYNNEI. This CDR3 spans 13 amino acids. V lost 7 bases and J 1 base, leaving 9 bases between the germline ends. The CDR3 here is CASTARGTDTQYF. In nucleotides, the CDR3 is TGTGCCAGCACAGCTCGGGGCACAGATACGCAGTATTTT. The entire variable domain, with the rest obtained from reference TRBV2 and TRBJ2-3, is as follows: EPEVTQTPSHQVTQMGQEVILRCVPISNHLYFYWYRQILGQKVEFLVSFYNNEISEKSEIFDDQFSVERPDGSNFTLKIRSTKLEDSAMYFCASTARGTDTQYFGPGTRLTVL.

This sequence joins TRBV20-1 and TRBJ1-4; a weak D match, TRBD1 (6 bases). Looked up from germline, CDR1 is DFQATT and CDR2 is SNEGSKA (reference sequence). The CDR3 spans 14 residues. Trimming removed 4 bases at V and 2 bases at J, with 11 bases between. This CDR3 is CSANTGPTNEKLFF. CDR3 DNA: TGCAGTGCTAACACAGGGCCGACTAATGAAAAACTGTTTTTT.

This chain connects TRBV29-1 to TRBJ1-1, with D possibly TRBD1 on 6 matching bases. Germline CDR1 and CDR2: SQVTM and ANQGSEA. The CDR3 length is 13 residues. V was cut by 7 bases and J by 2 bases, with 14 bases left in between. CDR3 DNA sequence: TGCAGCGGCAGGGGCCAATTAAACACTGAAGCTTTCTTT. It encodes CSGRGQLNTEAFF.

The chain joins TRBV20-1 to TRBJ2-5, with D possibly TRBD2 on 7 matching bases. V lost 3 bases, J lost 3 bases, and 20 bases lay in between. Looked up from germline, CDR1 is DFQATT and CDR2 is SNEGSKA (reference sequence). The CDR3 contains 16 residues. CDR3 bases: TGCAGTGCTAGTCTTGGGGGGGGCAGCCGGGAAGAGACCCAGTACTTC. This encodes CSASLGGGSREETQYF.

The gene calls are TRBV19 and TRBJ2-3; D ambiguous. Trimming shortened V by 0 bases and J by 1 base, and 2 bases separated the two germline ends. CDR3 length equals 13 residues. Germline CDR1 is LNHDA and CDR2 is SQIVND (reference sequence). In DNA, the CDR3 is TGTGCCAGTAGTATAGAAGGCACAGATACGCAGTATTTT. Encoded protein: CASSIEGTDTQYF.

This clonotype was seen a few times. CDR3 in amino acids: CASSQPWQMNTEAFF. CDR3 nucleotide sequence: TGCGCCAGCAGCCAACCTTGGCAGATGAACACTGAAGCTTTCTTT. The chain uses TRBV4-1 and TRBJ1-1; no clear D. This CDR3 comprises 15 residues. The V and J ends lost 2 bases and 0 bases respectively, with 10 bases between them. The germline V gene has CDR1 MGHRA and CDR2 YSYEKL.

The V call is TRBV4-3, the J call TRBJ1-2, with a tentative D call TRBD1 (6 bases). The V and J ends lost 1 base and 7 bases respectively, with 13 bases between them. The CDR3 is made up of 14 amino acids. Germline CDR1 LGHNA, CDR2 YSLEER. The CDR3 sequence: CASSQVGGAAGYTF. In DNA form, the CDR3 reads TGCGCCAGCAGCCAAGTGGGGGGCGCAGCTGGCTACACCTTC.

This chain connects TRBV20-1 to TRBJ1-2; no reliable D call. V lost 6 bases, J lost 3 bases, and 8 bases lay in between. There are 11 residues in the CDR3. In germline, CDR1 is DFQATT, CDR2 SNEGSKA (reference sequence). This CDR3 reads CSAQADYGYTF. The DNA of the CDR3 is TGCAGTGCCCAGGCGGACTATGGCTACACCTTC.

This chain links TRBV5-1 with TRBJ2-7; the D is unclear. Trimming left V 6 bases short and J 0 bases short, with 4 bases between. Germline assignment: CDR1 SGHRS and CDR2 YFSETQ. The CDR3 spans 11 residues. The CDR3 bases are TGCGCCAGCAAAGGCTCCTACGAGCAGTACTTC. Translation gives CASKGSYEQYF. The whole variable domain, remainder taken from reference TRBV5-1 and TRBJ2-7, is KAGVTQTPRYLIKTRGQQVTLSCSPISGHRSVSWYQQTPGQGLQFLFEYFSETQRNKGNFPGRFSGRQFSNSRSEMNVSTLELGDSALYLCASKGSYEQYFGPGTRLTVT.

This clonotype showed up just a few times. CDR3 bases: TGTGCCAGCAGCCAGGAGCCCCATACGGGACCCTACGAGCAGTACTTC. Translating gives CASSQEPHTGPYEQYF. V gene TRBV7-9 combines with J gene TRBJ2-7; TRBD1 or TRBD2 may be the D gene (5 bases each). The germline V and J ends were trimmed by 5 bases and 2 bases, with 19 bases remaining between them. The germline V gene encodes CDR1 SEHNR and CDR2 FQNEAQ (reference sequence). CDR3 length: 16 amino acids.

This clonotype was counted ten times or more. V usage is TRBV11-2 and J usage is TRBJ2-3, with D perhaps matching TRBD1 (5 bases). V was cut by 1 base and J by 1 base, with 9 bases left in between. Germline V gene data show CDR1 as SGHAT and CDR2 as FQNNGV. The CDR3 spans 15 residues. CDR3 residues: CASSLVAGRTDTQYF. In DNA form, the CDR3 reads TGTGCCAGCAGCTTAGTGGCAGGGCGCACAGATACGCAGTATTTT.

The chain employs TRBV7-9 and TRBJ2-7; 10 nucleotides agree with TRBD2. Trimming took 4 bases from V and 0 from J; bases not matched to a gene: 6. This CDR3 is built from 16 residues. CDR1 is SEHNR, CDR2 FQNEAQ, per germline (reference sequence). The CDR3 sequence is CASSSPSGGPSYEQYF. DNA for the CDR3: TGTGCCAGCAGCTCGCCTAGCGGGGGACCCTCCTACGAGCAGTACTTC.